This TCR beta chain was recovered during a study of cytomegalovirus exposure and HLA in healthy donors. The study, taken as a whole, reports: Several top significant clusters appeared, in a later analysis, to be linked to common viral pathogens. Accurate prediction of HLA-A and HLA-B alleles (for most subjects) was reportedly achieved from TCR beta sequences.

PCR involved 60 Vbeta and 13 Jbeta primers. Study processing details: Per a later analysis, the number of unique TCR beta chains was around 79 million, of which about 10 million were shared. Repertoires were generated with immunoSEQ multiplex PCR, while TCRdb's copy carries only in-frame clones and drops some. D and trimming were read from the DNA, whereas the V and J calls and clone size are those reported in that table. There are 100,000 to 150,000 clones in the sample; approximately 80% occur only once, and about 13% lies in the top ten. V was trimmed by 0 bases and J by 7 bases, leaving 14 bases between them. The V gene's germline CDR1 is SGDLS and CDR2 YYNGEE. This CDR3 comprises 15 residues. By its share, this clone is medium-sized (0.01 to 0.1%). What it binds is unknown.

This chain links TRBV9 with TRBJ2-1; no clear D. The sequence was collected from a woman aged 40 to 50 in good health and CMV-seropositive. Specimen: PBMCs. CDR3 sequence reads: CASSVAVVVRNEQFF. CDR3 nucleotide sequence: TGTGCCAGCAGCGTAGCCGTGGTAGTGAGGAATGAGCAGTTCTTC.